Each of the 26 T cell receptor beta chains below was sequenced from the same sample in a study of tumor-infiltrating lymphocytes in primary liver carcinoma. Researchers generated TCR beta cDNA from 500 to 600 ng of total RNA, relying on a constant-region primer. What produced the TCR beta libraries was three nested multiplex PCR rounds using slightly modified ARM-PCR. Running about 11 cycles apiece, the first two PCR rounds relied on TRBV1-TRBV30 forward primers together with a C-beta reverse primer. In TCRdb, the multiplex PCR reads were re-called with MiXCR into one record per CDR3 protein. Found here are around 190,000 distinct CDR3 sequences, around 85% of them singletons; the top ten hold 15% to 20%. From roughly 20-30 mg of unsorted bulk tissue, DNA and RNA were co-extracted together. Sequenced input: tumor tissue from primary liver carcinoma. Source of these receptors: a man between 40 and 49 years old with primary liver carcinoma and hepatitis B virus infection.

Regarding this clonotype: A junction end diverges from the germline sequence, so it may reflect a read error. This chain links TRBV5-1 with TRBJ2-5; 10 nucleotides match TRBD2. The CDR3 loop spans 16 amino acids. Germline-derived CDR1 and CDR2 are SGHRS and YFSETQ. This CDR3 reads CARSLGGLAGGETQYF. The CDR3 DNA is TGCGCCAGGAGCTTGGGTGGATTAGCGGGAGGAGAGACCCAGTACTTC.

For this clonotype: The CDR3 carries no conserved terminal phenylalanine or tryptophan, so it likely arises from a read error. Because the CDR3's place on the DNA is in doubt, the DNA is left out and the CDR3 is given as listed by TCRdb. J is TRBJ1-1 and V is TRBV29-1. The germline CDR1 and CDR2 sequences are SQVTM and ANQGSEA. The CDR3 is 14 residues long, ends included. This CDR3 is CSGRWGGEDTEALL.

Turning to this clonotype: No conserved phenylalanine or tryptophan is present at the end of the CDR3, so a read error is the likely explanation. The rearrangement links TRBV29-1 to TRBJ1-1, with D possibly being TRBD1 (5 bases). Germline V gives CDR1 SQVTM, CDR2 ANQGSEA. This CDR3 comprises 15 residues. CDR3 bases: TGCAGTGTTCTCCCGGGGTGGGGGATGAACACTGAAGCTTTCATT. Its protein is CSVLPGWGMNTEAFI.

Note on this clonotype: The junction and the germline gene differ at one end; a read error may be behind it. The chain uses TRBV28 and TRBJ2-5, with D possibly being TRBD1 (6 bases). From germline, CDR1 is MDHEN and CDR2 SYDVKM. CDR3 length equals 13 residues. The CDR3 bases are TGTGCCGGCAGAAAACAGGGTCCAGAGACCCAGTATTTC. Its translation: CAGRKQGPETQYF. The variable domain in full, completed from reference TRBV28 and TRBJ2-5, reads DVKVTQSSRYLVKRTGEKVFLECVQDMDHENMFWYRQDPGLGLRLIYFSYDVKMKEKGDIPEGYSVSREKKERFSLILESASTNQTSMYLCAGRKQGPETQYFGPGTRLLVL.

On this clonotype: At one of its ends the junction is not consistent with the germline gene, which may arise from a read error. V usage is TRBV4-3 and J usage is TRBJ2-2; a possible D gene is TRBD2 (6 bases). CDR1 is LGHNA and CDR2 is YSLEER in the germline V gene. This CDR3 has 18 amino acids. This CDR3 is CASSQTISGHTNTGELFF. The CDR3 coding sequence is TGCGCTAGCAGCCAAACCATTAGCGGACATACGAACACCGGGGAGCTGTTTTTT.

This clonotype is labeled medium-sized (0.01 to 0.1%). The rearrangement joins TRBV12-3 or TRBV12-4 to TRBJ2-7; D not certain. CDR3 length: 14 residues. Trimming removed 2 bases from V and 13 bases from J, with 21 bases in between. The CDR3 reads CASSLTAERPIPYF. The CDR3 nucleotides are TGTGCCAGCAGTTTAACGGCGGAACGTCCTATTCCTTACTTC.

This chain's CDR3 is CASSENVGGTKEQYF. The CDR3 bases are TGTGCCAGCAGTGAAAACGTCGGGGGTACCAAGGAACAGTACTTC. The rearrangement links TRBV6-1 to TRBJ2-7; D possibly corresponds to TRBD2 (6 bases). The germline V gene encodes CDR1 MNHNS and CDR2 SASEGT. The ends were cut back, 2 bases at V and 10 bases at J, with 21 bases in the middle. The CDR3 runs to 15 residues.

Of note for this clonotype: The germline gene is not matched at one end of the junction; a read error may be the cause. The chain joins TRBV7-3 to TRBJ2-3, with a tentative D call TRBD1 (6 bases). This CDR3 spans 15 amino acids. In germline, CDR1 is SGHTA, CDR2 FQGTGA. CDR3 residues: CASSRNQGSTGTHYF. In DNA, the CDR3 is TGTGCCAGCAGCCGAAACCAGGGGAGCACAGGTACGCATTATTTT.

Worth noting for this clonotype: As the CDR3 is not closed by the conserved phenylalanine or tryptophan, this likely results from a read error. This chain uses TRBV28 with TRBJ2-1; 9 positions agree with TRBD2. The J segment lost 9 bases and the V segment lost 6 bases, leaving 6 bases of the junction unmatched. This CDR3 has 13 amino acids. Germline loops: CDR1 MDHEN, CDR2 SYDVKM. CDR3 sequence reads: CASSLGTSSEQFS. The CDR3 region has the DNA TGTGCCAGCAGCCTCGGGACTAGCAGTGAGCAGTTCTCC.

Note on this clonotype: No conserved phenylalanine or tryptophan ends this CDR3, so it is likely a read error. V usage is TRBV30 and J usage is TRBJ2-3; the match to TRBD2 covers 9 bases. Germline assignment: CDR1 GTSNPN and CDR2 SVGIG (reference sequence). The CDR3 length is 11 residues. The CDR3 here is CAWSPAGGQYY. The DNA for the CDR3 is TGTGCATGGAGTCCAGCGGGAGGGCAGTATTAT.

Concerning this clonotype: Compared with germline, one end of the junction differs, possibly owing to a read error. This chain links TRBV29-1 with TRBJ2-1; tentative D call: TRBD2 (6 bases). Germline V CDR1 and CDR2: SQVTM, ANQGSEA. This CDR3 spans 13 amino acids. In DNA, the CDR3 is TGCAGCGTTGAAGAGGGGGGTCGGAATGAGCAGTTCTTT. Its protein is CSVEEGGRNEQFF.

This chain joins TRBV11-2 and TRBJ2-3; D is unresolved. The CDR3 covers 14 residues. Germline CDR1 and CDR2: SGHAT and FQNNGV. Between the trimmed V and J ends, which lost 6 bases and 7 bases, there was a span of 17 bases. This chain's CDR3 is CASSFPGRAYTQYF. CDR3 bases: TGTGCCAGCAGTTTCCCGGGTCGGGCATATACGCAGTATTTT. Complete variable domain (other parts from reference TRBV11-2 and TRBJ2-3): EAGVAQSPRYKIIEKRQSVAFWCNPISGHATLYWYQQILGQGPKLLIQFQNNGVVDDSQLPKDRFSAERLKGVDSTLKIQPAKLEDSAVYLCASSFPGRAYTQYFGPGTRLTVL.

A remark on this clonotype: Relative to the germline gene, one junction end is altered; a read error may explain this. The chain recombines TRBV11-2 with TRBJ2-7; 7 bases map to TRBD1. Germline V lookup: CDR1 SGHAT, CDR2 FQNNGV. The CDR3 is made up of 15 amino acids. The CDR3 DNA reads TGTGCCAGTAGCTTACCATGGACAGGAGAAAACGAGCAATACTTC. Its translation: CASSLPWTGENEQYF.

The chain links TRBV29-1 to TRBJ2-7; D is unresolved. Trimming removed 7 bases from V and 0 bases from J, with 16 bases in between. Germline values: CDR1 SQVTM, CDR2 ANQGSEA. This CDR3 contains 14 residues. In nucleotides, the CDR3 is TGCAGCGATACCCCCGGGCGCGGCTCCTACGAGCAGTACTTC. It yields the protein CSDTPGRGSYEQYF.

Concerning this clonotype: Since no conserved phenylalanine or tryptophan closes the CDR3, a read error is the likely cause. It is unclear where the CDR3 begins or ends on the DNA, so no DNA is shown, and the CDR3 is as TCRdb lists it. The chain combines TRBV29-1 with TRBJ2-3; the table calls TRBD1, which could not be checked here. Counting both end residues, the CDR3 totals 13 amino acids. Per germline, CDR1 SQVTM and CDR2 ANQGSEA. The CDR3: CSVEAQGGYAQCS.

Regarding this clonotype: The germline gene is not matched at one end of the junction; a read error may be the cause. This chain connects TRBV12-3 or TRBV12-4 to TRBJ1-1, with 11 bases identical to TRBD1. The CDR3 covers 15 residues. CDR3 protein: CASSRPGQGDTETFF. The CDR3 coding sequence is TGTGCCAGCAGTAGACCGGGACAGGGGGACACTGAAACTTTCTTT.

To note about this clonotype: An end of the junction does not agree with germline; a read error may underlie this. The CDR3 here is CASSLRGVDFGYTF. The CDR3 region has the DNA TGTGCCAGCAGTTTAAGGGGCGTCGACTTTGGCTACACATTC. The chain uses TRBV12-3 or TRBV12-4 and TRBJ1-2; D possibly corresponds to TRBD1 (5 bases). This CDR3 contains 14 residues.

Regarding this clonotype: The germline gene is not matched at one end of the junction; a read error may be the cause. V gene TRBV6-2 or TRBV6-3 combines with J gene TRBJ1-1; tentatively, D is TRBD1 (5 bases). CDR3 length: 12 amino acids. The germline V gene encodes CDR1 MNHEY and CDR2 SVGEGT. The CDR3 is CTSSCRETEAFF. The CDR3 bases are TGTACCAGCAGTTGCAGGGAAACTGAAGCTTTCTTT.

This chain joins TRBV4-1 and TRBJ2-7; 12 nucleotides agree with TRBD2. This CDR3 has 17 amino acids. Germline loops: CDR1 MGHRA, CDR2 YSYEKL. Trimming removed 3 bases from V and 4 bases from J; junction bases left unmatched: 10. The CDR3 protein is CASSQGRTSGNVYEQYF. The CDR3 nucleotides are TGCGCCAGCAGCCAGGGGAGGACTAGCGGGAATGTTTACGAGCAGTACTTC.

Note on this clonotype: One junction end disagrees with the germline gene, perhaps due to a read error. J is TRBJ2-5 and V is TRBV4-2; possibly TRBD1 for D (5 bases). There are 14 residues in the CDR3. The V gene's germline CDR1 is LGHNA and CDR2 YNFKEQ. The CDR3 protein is CASSQNPGPQTHYF. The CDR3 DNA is TGTGCCAGCAGCCAAAATCCAGGGCCGCAGACCCATTACTTC.

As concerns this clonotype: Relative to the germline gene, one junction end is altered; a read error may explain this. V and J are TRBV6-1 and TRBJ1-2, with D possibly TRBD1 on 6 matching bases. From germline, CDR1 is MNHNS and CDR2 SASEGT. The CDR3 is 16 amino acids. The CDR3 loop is CASREGILTGVSGYTF. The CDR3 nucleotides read TGTGCCAGCAGAGAAGGAATTCTGACAGGAGTCAGTGGCTACACCTTC.

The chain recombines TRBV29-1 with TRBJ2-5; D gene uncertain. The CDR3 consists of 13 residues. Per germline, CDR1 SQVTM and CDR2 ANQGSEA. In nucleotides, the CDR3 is TGCAGTGTTAGATTCCGGTACCTAGAGACCCAGTACTTC. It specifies CSVRFRYLETQYF.

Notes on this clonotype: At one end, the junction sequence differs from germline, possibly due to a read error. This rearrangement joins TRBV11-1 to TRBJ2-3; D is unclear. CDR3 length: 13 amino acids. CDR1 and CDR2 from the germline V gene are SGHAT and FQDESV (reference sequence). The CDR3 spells CTSSFIGTYTHYF. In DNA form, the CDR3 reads TGTACCAGCAGCTTTATTGGTACATATACGCACTATTTT. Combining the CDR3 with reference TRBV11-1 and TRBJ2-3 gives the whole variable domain EAEVAQSPRYKITEKSQAVAFWCDPISGHATLYWYRQILGQGPELLVQFQDESVVDDSQLPKDRFSAERLKGVDSTLKIQPAELGDSAMYLCTSSFIGTYTHYFGPGTRLTVL.

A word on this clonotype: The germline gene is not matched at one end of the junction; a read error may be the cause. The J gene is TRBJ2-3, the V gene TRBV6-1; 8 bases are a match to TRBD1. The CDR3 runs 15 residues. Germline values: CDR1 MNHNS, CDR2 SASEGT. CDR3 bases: TGTACCAGCAGTGAATACGACAGGGGATGGGATACGCAGTATTTT. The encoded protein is CTSSEYDRGWDTQYF.

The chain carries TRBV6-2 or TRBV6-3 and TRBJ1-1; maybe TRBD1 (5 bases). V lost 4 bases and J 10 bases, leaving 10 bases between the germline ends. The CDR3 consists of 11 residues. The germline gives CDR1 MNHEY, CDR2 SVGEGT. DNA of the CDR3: TGTGCCAGCAGTTTGGCAGGGCCAGCTTTCTTT. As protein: CASSLAGPAFF.

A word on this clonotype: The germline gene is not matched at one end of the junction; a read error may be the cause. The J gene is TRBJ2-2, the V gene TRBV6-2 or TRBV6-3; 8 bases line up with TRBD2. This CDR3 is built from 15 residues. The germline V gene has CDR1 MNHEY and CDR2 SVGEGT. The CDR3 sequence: CVSERGGANIGELFF. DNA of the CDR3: TGTGTCAGCGAACGGGGGGGTGCGAACATCGGGGAGCTGTTTTTT.